This T cell receptor (beta chain) was recovered during a study of pediatric ulcerative colitis. Study overall: Disease was pancolitis in 7 or 8 and left-sided in two, histology-confirmed.

As for this clone: Its antigen is not identified.

During colonoscopy, one to two rectal pinch biopsies were collected. Before the diagnostic colonoscopy, ulcerative colitis patients were free of immunosuppressive medication. Study conclusions and caveats: Ulcerative colitis patients shared more blood-rectal clones than controls. Rectal pinch biopsies may include blood-derived T cells.

Germline V gives CDR1 SGDLS, CDR2 YYNGEE. The CDR3 contains 13 residues. V lost 3 bases, J lost 3 bases, and 7 bases lay in between. This table comes from immunoSEQ multiplex PCR, and its TCRdb copy is limited to in-frame clones, with some not included. The sample has around 40,000 clones, roughly 70% seen once. The source is a boy aged 5-17 years with severe ulcerative colitis. The chain carries TRBV9 and TRBJ1-3; D unclear. The sequencing sample was made of gut tissue. The chain's CDR3 is CASSENDGNTIYF. CDR3 DNA: TGTGCCAGCAGCGAAAACGATGGAAACACCATATATTTT.